This T cell receptor (beta chain) was captured by sequencing in a study of cytomegalovirus exposure and HLA in healthy donors. Study results and limitations: In a later analysis, an Asian-associated ancestry cluster reportedly showed fewer N-insertions than the roughly 700-donor mean.

In the case of this clone: Its antigen is not identified.

CDR3 size: 16 residues. The ends lost 0 bases at V and 3 bases at J; junction bases unmatched: 8. Germline V gene lookup returns CDR1 SQVTM and CDR2 ANQGSEA. It was with 60 Vbeta and 13 Jbeta primers that the PCR ran. Measured with immunoSEQ multiplex PCR; TCRdb has only the in-frame clones, and not every one. The data contain some 180,000 clones, less than 80% of them seen just once; the ten biggest clones take up 3.5% to 5%. This receptor was obtained from a woman between 25 and 40 years old in good health and CMV-seropositive. This chain connects TRBV29-1 to TRBJ1-2; 9 positions agree with TRBD1. The material sequenced was PBMCs. DNA for the CDR3: TGCAGCGTTGAAGAACCAACAGGGGGCAGATACTATGGCTACACCTTC. Its translation: CSVEEPTGGRYYGYTF. Variable domain in full (rest from reference TRBV29-1 and TRBJ1-2): SAVISQKPSRDICQRGTSLTIQCQVDSQVTMMFWYRQQPGQSLTLIATANQGSEATYESGFVIDKFPISRPNLTFSTLTVSNMSPEDSSIYLCSVEEPTGGRYYGYTFGSGTRLTVV.